Below, 21 T cell receptor beta chains from the same sample are listed, as sequenced in a study of Ad26.COV2.S vaccination and SARS-CoV-2 variants. Repertoires were generated with immunoSEQ multiplex PCR, while TCRdb's copy carries only in-frame clones and drops some. The sample has about 450,000 clones; 75% to 90% are singletons. Treatment: around 19 received Ad26.COV2.S at low or high dose, single or two shots; about 5 received placebo; per-sample allocation not given. All samples were drawn on day 63, counting from the first vaccine or placebo injection. The sequencing here drew on peripheral blood, taken in a trial of Ad26.COV2.S vaccine versus placebo. All receptors come from a person aged 18 to 59 who received the Ad26.COV2.S COVID-19 vaccine or a placebo.

This rearrangement joins TRBV7-2 to TRBJ2-7, with 11 nucleotides matching TRBD1. V trimming: 7 bases; J trimming: 1 base; junction bases outside the gene matches: 3. Germline V gene sequence: CDR1 SGHTA, CDR2 FQGNSA. The length of the CDR3 is 14 residues. The CDR3 spells CASTGQGASYEQYF. CDR3 DNA sequence: TGTGCCAGCACCGGACAGGGGGCTTCCTACGAGCAGTACTTC.

The chain carries TRBV28 and TRBJ1-4, with D uncertain. Germline V CDR1 and CDR2: MDHEN, SYDVKM. The CDR3 has 14 amino acids. The ends were cut back, 5 bases at V and 8 bases at J, with 15 bases in the middle. CDR3: CASSVGPNYEKLFF. Here the CDR3 DNA reads TGTGCCAGCAGTGTCGGGCCGAATTACGAAAAACTGTTTTTT.

This CDR3 is CSVGGAVSYEQYF. Written as DNA, the CDR3 is TGCAGCGTTGGTGGGGCCGTCTCCTACGAGCAGTACTTC. The chain has TRBV29-1 and TRBJ2-7; TRBD1 might be the D (5 bases). The CDR3 is 13 amino acids. V was clipped by 4 bases and J by 0 bases, with 10 bases between them. Germline loops: CDR1 SQVTM, CDR2 ANQGSEA.

The rearrangement links TRBV5-4 to TRBJ2-7; D perhaps matches TRBD2 (7 bases). The CDR3 extends over 18 amino acids. V was shortened by 4 bases and J by 5 bases, with 28 bases between the two germline ends. Per the germline V gene, CDR1 is SGHNT and CDR2 is YYREEE (reference sequence). CDR3 residues: CASSRGGGGETLYHEQYV. In DNA form, the CDR3 reads TGTGCCAGCAGCCGAGGAGGGGGGGGAGAAACTTTGTACCACGAGCAGTACGTC.

This rearrangement joins TRBV19 to TRBJ2-7, with 10 bases matching TRBD1. The length of the CDR3 is 14 residues. Germline values: CDR1 LNHDA, CDR2 SQIVND (reference sequence). Trimming took 6 bases from V and 5 from J; bases not matched to a gene: 7. CDR3: CASSTDRGINEQYF. As DNA, the CDR3 is TGTGCCAGTAGCACGGACAGGGGGATCAACGAGCAGTACTTC.

This sequence joins TRBV27 and TRBJ2-1, with 7 bases matching TRBD2. V was clipped by 0 bases and J by 8 bases; unmatched bases: 7. Germline V gene sequence: CDR1 MNHEY, CDR2 SMNVEV (reference sequence). The CDR3 sequence is 15 residues long. CDR3 DNA sequence: TGTGCCAGCAGTTTATCGTGGGGGGGGGAGGATGAGCAGTTCTTC. Its protein product is CASSLSWGGEDEQFF.

J is TRBJ2-7 and V is TRBV5-1; D possibly corresponds to TRBD2 (6 bases). The germline V gene encodes CDR1 SGHRS and CDR2 YFSETQ. V lost 2 bases to trimming and J lost 5 bases, with 17 bases between them. This CDR3 has 15 residues. CDR3 sequence: CASSFLGGIGDEQYF. CDR3 nucleotides: TGCGCCAGCAGCTTTCTGGGGGGTATCGGAGACGAGCAGTACTTC.

The chain has TRBV7-9 and TRBJ2-4, with D perhaps matching TRBD1 (6 bases). The CDR3 runs to 14 residues. Trimming cost V 1 base and J 7 bases, with 11 bases left between them. Germline V gene sequence: CDR1 SEHNR, CDR2 FQNEAQ (reference sequence). The CDR3 is CASSLDRDANIQYF. The CDR3 nucleotides read TGTGCCAGCAGCTTAGACAGGGACGCGAACATTCAGTACTTC.

V is TRBV5-8 and J is TRBJ2-7, with TRBD1 identical over 7 bases. The J segment lost 1 base and the V segment lost 1 base, leaving 5 bases of the junction unmatched. The germline V gene encodes CDR1 SGHTS and CDR2 YDEGEE. The CDR3 covers 15 residues. The CDR3 protein is CASSLLGRGSYEQYF. CDR3 DNA: TGTGCCAGCAGCTTGCTCGGCAGGGGGTCCTACGAGCAGTACTTC.

CDR3 coding DNA: TGTGCCAGTAGTAGGGGACGGACCTATGGCTACACCTTC. Protein: CASSRGRTYGYTF. The rearrangement joins TRBV19 to TRBJ1-2; D possibly corresponds to TRBD1 (5 bases). The germline V gene has CDR1 LNHDA and CDR2 SQIVND (reference sequence). This CDR3 has 13 amino acids. Trimming took off 4 bases at V and 4 bases at J, with 10 bases between the two ends.

This chain connects TRBV29-1 to TRBJ1-2; no firm D call. Germline loops: CDR1 SQVTM, CDR2 ANQGSEA. This CDR3 spans 8 amino acids. Trimming removed 6 bases at V and 11 bases at J, with 7 bases between. CDR3 sequence reads: CSVGFYTF. The CDR3 DNA sequence: TGCAGCGTGGGTTTTTACACCTTC.

This clone was seen a single time. The genes are TRBV18 and TRBJ1-2, with D maybe TRBD1 (5 bases). The CDR3 runs to 16 residues. Germline V gene data show CDR1 as KGHSH and CDR2 as LQKENI. V lost 3 bases to trimming and J lost 5 bases, with 19 bases between them. The CDR3 loop is CASSPRDGFDLYGYTF. CDR3 bases: TGTGCCAGCTCACCCAGGGACGGGTTCGACCTTTATGGCTACACCTTC.

This sequence joins TRBV18 and TRBJ2-5, with D uncertain. V lost 2 bases and J lost 5, with 6 bases in between. Germline loops: CDR1 KGHSH, CDR2 LQKENI. The CDR3 runs to 12 residues. The CDR3 sequence is CASSPKGETQYF. CDR3 coding DNA: TGTGCCAGCTCACCAAAAGGGGAGACCCAGTACTTC.

The rearrangement links TRBV18 to TRBJ2-3; perhaps TRBD1 as D (6 bases). CDR3 length: 15 amino acids. V was shortened by 3 bases and J by 3 bases, with 13 bases between the two germline ends. Germline V lookup: CDR1 KGHSH, CDR2 LQKENI. The CDR3 region has the DNA TGTGCCAGCTCACCGAGACAGGTCGGGACAGATACGCAGTATTTT. Translating it yields CASSPRQVGTDTQYF.

The chain is built from TRBV2 and TRBJ2-1, with 7 bases lining up with TRBD2. The ends lost 4 bases at V and 6 bases at J; junction bases unmatched: 6. CDR3 length equals 14 residues. The V gene's germline CDR1 is SNHLY and CDR2 FYNNEI. CDR3 in DNA: TGTGCCAGCAGTGGGACTAGGGGACCCAATGAGCAGTTCTTC. It yields the protein CASSGTRGPNEQFF.

The chain has TRBV4-3 and TRBJ2-2; 8 bases fit TRBD2. Trimming removed 1 base from V and 3 bases from J; junction bases left unmatched: 4. CDR3 length: 16 amino acids. Germline-derived CDR1 and CDR2 are LGHNA and YSLEER. The chain's CDR3 is CASSQALREDTGELFF. DNA of the CDR3: TGCGCCAGCAGCCAAGCCCTGCGGGAGGACACCGGGGAGCTGTTTTTT.

The V and J genes are TRBV6-5 and TRBJ2-2, with D perhaps TRBD1 (6 bases). Trimming cost V 6 bases and J 8 bases, with 19 bases left between them. The CDR3 is made up of 15 amino acids. Per germline, CDR1 MNHEY and CDR2 SVGAGI. The CDR3 loop is CASRRRTEAGGELFF. The CDR3 DNA reads TGTGCCAGCAGGAGAAGGACAGAGGCCGGAGGGGAGCTGTTTTTT.

The chain uses TRBV5-1 and TRBJ2-5; 7 bases agree with TRBD2. The length of the CDR3 is 16 residues. V lost 0 bases, J lost 1 base, and 6 bases stayed unmatched. CDR1 and CDR2 from the germline V gene are SGHRS and YFSETQ. The CDR3, as DNA: TGCGCCAGCAGCTTGGGCTTGGCTAGCGGCCAAGAGACCCAGTACTTC. It codes for CASSLGLASGQETQYF. The full variable domain, rest sourced from reference TRBV5-1 and TRBJ2-5, is KAGVTQTPRYLIKTRGQQVTLSCSPISGHRSVSWYQQTPGQGLQFLFEYFSETQRNKGNFPGRFSGRQFSNSRSEMNVSTLELGDSALYLCASSLGLASGQETQYFGPGTRLLVL.

The chain employs TRBV30 and TRBJ2-5; D is ambiguous. Deletions cut 2 bases from V and 2 bases from J, with 9 bases between. In germline, CDR1 is GTSNPN, CDR2 SVGIG (reference sequence). The length of the CDR3 is 13 residues. CDR3 nucleotides: TGTGCCTGGAGTCGGTCGGTGCAAGAGACCCAGTACTTC. Residues: CAWSRSVQETQYF.

The table lists this clone with a few counts. The chain couples TRBV30 to TRBJ1-1; TRBD1 might be the D (6 bases). Germline CDR1 and CDR2: GTSNPN and SVGIG (reference sequence). This CDR3 has 13 amino acids. V lost 3 bases and J lost 11, with 19 bases in between. As DNA, the CDR3 is TGTGCCTGGAGGCCCGGGGGGGCGGGAGCGGCTTTCTTT. It is translated as CAWRPGGAGAAFF.

The chain uses TRBV7-6 and TRBJ2-2, with a tentative D call TRBD1 (8 bases). The CDR3 covers 17 residues. V gave up 2 bases and J gave up 7 bases, with 20 bases separating them. Germline CDR1 is SGHVS and CDR2 is FNYEAQ. CDR3 nucleotide sequence: TGTGCCAGCAGCTTATGGGAGGGACAGGTTGAAGACGGGGAGCTGTTTTTT. Encoded protein: CASSLWEGQVEDGELFF.